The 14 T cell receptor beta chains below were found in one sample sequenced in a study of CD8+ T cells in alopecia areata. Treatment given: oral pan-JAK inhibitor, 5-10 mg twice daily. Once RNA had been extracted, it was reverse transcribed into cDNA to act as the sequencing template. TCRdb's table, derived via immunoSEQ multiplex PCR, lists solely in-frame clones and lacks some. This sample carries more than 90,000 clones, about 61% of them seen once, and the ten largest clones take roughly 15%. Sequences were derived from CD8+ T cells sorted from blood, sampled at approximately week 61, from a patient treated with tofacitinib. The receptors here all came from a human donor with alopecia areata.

The CDR3 DNA is TGTGCCATCAGTGAGTCGTCGGGCTTCTTCCCCTACGAGCAGTACTTC. This sequence encodes CAISESSGFFPYEQYF. The chain uses TRBV10-3 and TRBJ2-7; the D is unclear. Germline CDR1 reads ENHRY; CDR2 reads SYGVKD. With 0 bases removed from V and 2 bases from J, the gap between germline ends came to 14 bases. The CDR3 spans 16 residues.

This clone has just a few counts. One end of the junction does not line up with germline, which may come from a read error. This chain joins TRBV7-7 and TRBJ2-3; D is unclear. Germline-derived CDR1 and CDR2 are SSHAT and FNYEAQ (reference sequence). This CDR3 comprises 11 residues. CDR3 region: CASSPTDTQYF. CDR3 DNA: TGTGCTAGCAGCCCTACAGATACGCAGTATTTT.

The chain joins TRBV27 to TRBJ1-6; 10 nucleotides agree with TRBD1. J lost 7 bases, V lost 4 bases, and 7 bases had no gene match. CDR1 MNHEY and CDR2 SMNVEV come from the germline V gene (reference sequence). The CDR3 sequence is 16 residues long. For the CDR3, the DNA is TGTGCCAGCAGTTATAGCTGGACAGGGGGAAATTCACCCCTCCACTTT. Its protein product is CASSYSWTGGNSPLHF.

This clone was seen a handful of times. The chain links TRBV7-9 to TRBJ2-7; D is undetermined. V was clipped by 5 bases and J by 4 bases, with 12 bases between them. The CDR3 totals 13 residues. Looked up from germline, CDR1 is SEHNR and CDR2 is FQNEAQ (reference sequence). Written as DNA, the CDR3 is TGTGCCAGCAGCCCCCTTTCGGCGTACGAGCAGTACTTC. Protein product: CASSPLSAYEQYF.

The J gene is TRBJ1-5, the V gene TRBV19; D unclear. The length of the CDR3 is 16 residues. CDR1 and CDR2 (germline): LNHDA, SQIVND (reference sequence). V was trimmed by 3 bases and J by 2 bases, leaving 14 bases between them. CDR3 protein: CASSIAGSTGNQPQHF. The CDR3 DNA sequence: TGTGCCAGTAGTATCGCGGGGTCAACGGGCAATCAGCCCCAGCATTTT.

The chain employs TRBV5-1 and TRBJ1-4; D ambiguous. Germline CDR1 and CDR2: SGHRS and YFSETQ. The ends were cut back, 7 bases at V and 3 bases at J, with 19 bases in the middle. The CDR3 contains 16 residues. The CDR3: CASRRQNYGANEKLFF. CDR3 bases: TGCGCCAGCCGCCGGCAAAATTACGGGGCTAATGAAAAACTGTTTTTT.

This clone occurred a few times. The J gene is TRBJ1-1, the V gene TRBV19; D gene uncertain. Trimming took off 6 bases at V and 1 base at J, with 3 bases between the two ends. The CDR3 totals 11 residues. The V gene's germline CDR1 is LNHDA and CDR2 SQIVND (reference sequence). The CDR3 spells CASSRNTEAFF. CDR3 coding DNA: TGTGCCAGTAGCCGGAACACTGAAGCTTTCTTT.

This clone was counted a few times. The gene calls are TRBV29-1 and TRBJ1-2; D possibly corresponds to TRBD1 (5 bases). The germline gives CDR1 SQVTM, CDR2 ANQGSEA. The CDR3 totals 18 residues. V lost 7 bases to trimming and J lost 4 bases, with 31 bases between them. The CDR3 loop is CSAPLWVPEGRQLYGYTF. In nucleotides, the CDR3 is TGCAGCGCACCTCTTTGGGTCCCAGAGGGGCGGCAGCTCTATGGCTACACCTTC.

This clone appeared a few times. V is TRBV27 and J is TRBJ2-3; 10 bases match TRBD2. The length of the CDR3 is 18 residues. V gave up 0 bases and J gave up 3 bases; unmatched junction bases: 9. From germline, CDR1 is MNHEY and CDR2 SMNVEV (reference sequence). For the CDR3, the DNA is TGTGCCAGCAGTTTATCGAAAGCGGGGGGGCCGAGGACAGATACGCAGTATTTT. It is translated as CASSLSKAGGPRTDTQYF.

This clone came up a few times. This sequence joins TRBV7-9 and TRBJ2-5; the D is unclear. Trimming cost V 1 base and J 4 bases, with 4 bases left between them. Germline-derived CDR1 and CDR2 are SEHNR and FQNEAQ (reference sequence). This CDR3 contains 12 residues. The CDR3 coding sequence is TGTGCCAGCAGCTTAGTACGAGAGACCCAGTACTTC. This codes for CASSLVRETQYF.

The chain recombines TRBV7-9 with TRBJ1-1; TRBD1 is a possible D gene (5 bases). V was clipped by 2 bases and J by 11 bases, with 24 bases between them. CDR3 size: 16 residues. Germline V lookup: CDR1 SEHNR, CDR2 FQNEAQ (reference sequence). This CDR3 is CASSLLDEGPGDWAFF. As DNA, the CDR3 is TGTGCCAGCAGCTTACTCGATGAGGGGCCCGGTGATTGGGCTTTCTTT.

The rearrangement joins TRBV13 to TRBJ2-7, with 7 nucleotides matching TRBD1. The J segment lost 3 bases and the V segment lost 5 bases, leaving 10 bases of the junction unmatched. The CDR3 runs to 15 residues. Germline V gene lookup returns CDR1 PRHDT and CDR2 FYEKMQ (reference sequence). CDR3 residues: CASSRGGQRYYEQYF. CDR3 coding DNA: TGTGCCAGCAGCCGTGGGGGACAGCGATACTACGAGCAGTACTTC.

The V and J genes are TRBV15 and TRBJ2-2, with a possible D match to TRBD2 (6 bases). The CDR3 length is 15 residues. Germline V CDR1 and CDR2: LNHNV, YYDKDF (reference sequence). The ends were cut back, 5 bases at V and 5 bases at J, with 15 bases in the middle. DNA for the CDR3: TGTGCCACCAGCCCGACTCCGGGAGCGACCGGGGAGCTGTTTTTT. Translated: CATSPTPGATGELFF.

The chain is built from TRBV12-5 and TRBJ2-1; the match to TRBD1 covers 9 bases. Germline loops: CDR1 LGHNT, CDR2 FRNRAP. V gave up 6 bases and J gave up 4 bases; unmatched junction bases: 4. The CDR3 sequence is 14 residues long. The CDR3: CASGPGQGYNEQFF. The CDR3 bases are TGTGCTAGTGGCCCGGGACAGGGATACAATGAGCAGTTCTTC.